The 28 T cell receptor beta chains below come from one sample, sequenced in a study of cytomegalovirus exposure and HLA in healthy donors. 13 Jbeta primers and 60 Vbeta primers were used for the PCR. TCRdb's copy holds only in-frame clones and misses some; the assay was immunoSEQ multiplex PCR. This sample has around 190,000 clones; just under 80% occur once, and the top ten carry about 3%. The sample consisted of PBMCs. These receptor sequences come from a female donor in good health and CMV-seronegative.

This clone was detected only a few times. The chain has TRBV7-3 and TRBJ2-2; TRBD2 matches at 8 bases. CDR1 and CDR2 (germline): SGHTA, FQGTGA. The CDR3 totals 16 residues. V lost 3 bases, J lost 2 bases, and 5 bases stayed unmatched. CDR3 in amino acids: CASSFVGGVNTGELFF. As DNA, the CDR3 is TGTGCCAGCAGCTTCGTCGGGGGGGTCAACACCGGGGAGCTGTTTTTT.

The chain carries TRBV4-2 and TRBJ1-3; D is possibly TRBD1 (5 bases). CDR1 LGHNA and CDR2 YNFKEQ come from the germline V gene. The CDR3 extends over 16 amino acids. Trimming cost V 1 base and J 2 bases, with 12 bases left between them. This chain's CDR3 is CASSQVGTGAGNTIYF. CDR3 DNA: TGTGCCAGCAGCCAAGTTGGAACAGGAGCTGGAAACACCATATATTTT.

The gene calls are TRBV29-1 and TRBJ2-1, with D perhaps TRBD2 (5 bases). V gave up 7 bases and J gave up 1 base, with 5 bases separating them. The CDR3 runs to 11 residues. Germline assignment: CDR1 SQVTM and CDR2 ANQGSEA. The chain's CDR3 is CSGLSYNEQFF. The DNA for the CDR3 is TGCAGCGGACTATCCTACAATGAGCAGTTCTTC.

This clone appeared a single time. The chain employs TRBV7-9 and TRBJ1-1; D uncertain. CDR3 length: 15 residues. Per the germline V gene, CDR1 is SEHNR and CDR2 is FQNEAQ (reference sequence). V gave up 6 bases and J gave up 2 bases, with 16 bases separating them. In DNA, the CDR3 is TGTGCCAGCAGTCCATACCTCAGGCTCAACACTGAAGCTTTCTTT. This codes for CASSPYLRLNTEAFF.

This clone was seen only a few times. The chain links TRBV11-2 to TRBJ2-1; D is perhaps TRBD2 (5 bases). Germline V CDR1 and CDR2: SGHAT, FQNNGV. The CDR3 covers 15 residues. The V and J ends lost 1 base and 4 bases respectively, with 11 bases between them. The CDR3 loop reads CASSLVVGEYNEQFF. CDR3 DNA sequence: TGTGCCAGCAGCTTAGTGGTGGGAGAGTACAATGAGCAGTTCTTC. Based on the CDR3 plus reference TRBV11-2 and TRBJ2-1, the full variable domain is EAGVAQSPRYKIIEKRQSVAFWCNPISGHATLYWYQQILGQGPKLLIQFQNNGVVDDSQLPKDRFSAERLKGVDSTLKIQPAKLEDSAVYLCASSLVVGEYNEQFFGPGTRLTVL.

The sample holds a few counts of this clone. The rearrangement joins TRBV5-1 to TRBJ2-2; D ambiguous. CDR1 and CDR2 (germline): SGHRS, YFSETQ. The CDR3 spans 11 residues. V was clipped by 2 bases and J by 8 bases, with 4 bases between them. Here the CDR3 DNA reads TGCGCCAGCAGCTTACTGGGGGAGCTGTTTTTT. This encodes CASSLLGELFF.

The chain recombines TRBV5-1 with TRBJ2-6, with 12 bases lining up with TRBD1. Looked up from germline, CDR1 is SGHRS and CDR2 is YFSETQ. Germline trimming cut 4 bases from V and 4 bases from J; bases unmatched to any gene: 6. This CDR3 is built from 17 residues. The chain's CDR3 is CASSTGQGAPGANVLTF. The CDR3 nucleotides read TGCGCCAGCAGCACGGGACAGGGGGCCCCCGGGGCCAACGTCCTGACTTTC.

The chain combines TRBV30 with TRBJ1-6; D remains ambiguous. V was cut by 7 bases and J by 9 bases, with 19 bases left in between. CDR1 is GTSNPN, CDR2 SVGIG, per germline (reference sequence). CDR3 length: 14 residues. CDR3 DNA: TGTGCCTACGCACAGAGACCTACCCCTTCACCCCTCCACTTT. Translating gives CAYAQRPTPSPLHF.

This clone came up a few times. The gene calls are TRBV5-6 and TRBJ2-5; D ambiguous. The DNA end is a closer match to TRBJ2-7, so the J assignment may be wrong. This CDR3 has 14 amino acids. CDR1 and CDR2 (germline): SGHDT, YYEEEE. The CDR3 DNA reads TGTGCCAGCAGCTTGATTTACAGCTCCTACGAGCAGTACTTC. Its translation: CASSLIYSSYEQYF.

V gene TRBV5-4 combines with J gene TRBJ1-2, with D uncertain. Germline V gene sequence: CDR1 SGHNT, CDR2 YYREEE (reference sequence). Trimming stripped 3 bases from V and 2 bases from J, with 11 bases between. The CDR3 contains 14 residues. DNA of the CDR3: TGTGCCAGCAGCTGGGCAACCTTGAACTATGGCTACACCTTC. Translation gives CASSWATLNYGYTF.

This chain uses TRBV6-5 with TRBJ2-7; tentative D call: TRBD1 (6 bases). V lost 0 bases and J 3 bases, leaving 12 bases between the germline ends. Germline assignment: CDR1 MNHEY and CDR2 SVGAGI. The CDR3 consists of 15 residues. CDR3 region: CASSYSTGYYYEQYF. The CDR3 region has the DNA TGTGCCAGCAGTTACTCGACAGGATATTACTACGAGCAGTACTTC.

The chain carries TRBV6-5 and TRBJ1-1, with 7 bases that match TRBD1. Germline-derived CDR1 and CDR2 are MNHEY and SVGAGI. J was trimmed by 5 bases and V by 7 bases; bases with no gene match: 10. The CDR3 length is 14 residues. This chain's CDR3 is CASNHEGRGTEAFF. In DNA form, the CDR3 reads TGTGCCAGCAACCACGAGGGCAGGGGGACTGAAGCTTTCTTT.

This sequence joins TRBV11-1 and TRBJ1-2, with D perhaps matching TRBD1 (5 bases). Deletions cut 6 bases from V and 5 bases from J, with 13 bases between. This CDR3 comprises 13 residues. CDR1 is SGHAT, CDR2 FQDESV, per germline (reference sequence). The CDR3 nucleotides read TGTGCCAGCAGTTGGGCAGGGTCTTATGGCTACACCTTC. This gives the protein CASSWAGSYGYTF.

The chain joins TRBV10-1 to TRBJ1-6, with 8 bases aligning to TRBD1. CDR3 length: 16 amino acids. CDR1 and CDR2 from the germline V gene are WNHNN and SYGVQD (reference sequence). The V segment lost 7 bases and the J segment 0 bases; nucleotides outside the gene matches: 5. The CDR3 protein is CASTGDRSSYNSPLHF. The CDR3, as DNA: TGCGCCAGCACCGGGGACAGGAGCTCCTATAATTCACCCCTCCACTTT.

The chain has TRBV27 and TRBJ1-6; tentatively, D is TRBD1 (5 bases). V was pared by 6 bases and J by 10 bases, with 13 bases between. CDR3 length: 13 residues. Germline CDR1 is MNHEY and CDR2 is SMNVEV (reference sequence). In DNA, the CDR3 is TGTGCCAGCAGGCCAATGGGGGGGTCACCCCTCCACTTT. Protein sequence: CASRPMGGSPLHF.

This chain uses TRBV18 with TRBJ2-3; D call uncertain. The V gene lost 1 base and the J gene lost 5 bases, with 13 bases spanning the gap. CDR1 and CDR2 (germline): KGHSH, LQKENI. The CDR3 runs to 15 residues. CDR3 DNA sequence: TGTGCCAGCTCACCACGGGCCAGTGGTGGAGATACGCAGTATTTT. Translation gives CASSPRASGGDTQYF.

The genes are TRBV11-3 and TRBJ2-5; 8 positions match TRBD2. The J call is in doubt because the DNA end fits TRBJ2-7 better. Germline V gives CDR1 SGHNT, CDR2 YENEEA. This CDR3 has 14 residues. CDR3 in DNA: TGTGCCAGCAGCTTGGGTAGCGGGGCCTACGAGCAGTACTTC. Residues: CASSLGSGAYEQYF.

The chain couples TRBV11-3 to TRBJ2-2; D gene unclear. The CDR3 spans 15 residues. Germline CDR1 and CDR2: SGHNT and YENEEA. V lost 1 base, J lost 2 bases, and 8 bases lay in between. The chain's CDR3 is CASSLGGYNTGELFF. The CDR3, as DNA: TGTGCCAGCAGCTTAGGCGGATATAACACCGGGGAGCTGTTTTTT. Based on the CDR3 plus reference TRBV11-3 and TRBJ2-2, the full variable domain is EAGVVQSPRYKIIEKKQPVAFWCNPISGHNTLYWYLQNLGQGPELLIRYENEEAVDDSQLPKDRFSAERLKGVDSTLKIQPAELGDSAVYLCASSLGGYNTGELFFGEGSRLTVL.

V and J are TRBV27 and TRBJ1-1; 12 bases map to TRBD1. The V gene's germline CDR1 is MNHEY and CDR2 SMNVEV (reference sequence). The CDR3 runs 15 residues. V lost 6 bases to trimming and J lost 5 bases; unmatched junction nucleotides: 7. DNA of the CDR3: TGTGCCAGCAGCCGGGACAGGGGGCGGGATACTGAAGCTTTCTTT. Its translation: CASSRDRGRDTEAFF.

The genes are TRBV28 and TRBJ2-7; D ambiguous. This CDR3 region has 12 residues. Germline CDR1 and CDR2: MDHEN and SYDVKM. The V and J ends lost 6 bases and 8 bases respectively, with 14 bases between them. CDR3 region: CASSHPPYQQYF. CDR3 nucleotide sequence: TGTGCCAGCAGCCACCCCCCCTATCAGCAGTACTTC.

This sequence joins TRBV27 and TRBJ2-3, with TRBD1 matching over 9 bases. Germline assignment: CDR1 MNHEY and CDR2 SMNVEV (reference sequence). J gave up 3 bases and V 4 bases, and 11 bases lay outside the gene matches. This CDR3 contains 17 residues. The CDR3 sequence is CASSSGLGTGSTDTQYF. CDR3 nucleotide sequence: TGTGCCAGCAGTTCTGGCTTAGGGACAGGGTCGACAGATACGCAGTATTTT.

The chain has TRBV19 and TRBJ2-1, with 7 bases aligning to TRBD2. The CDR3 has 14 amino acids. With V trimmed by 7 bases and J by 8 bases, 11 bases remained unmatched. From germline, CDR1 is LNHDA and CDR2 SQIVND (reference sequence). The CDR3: CASTEGLVGDEQFF. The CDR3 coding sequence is TGTGCCAGTACCGAAGGACTAGTTGGGGATGAGCAGTTCTTC.

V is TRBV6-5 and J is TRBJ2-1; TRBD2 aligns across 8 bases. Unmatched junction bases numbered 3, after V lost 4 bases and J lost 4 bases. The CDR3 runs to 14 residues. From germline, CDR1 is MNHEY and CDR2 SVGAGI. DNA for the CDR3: TGTGCCAGCAGTTCGGGACTAGAGTACAATGAGCAGTTCTTC. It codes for CASSSGLEYNEQFF.

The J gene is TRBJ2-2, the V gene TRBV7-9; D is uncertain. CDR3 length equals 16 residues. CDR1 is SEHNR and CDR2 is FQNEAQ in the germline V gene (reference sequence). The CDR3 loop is CSLRPPETHHTGELFF. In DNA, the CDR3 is TGTTCCCTCCGCCCACCCGAGACACATCACACCGGGGAGCTGTTTTTT.

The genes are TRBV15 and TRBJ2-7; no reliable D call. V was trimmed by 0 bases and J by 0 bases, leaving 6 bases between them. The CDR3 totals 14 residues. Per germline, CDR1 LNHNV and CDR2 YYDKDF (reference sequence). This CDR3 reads CATSREALSYEQYF. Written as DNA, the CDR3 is TGTGCCACCAGCAGAGAGGCCCTCTCCTACGAGCAGTACTTC.

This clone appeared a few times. The CDR3 is CASSLRVGVYEQYF. The CDR3 DNA follows: TGTGCCAGCAGCTTACGGGTCGGAGTTTACGAGCAGTACTTC. The chain joins TRBV7-8 to TRBJ2-7; D remains ambiguous. Germline V lookup: CDR1 SGHVS, CDR2 FQNEAQ. Trimming pared 2 bases from V and 4 bases from J, leaving 12 bases between. The CDR3 has 14 amino acids.

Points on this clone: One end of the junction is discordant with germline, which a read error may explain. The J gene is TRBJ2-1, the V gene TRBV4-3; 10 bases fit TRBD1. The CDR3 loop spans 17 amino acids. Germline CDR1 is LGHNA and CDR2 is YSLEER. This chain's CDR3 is CASGQVTGTGAYNEQFF. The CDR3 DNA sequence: TGCGCCAGCGGCCAAGTGACTGGGACAGGGGCCTACAATGAGCAGTTCTTC.

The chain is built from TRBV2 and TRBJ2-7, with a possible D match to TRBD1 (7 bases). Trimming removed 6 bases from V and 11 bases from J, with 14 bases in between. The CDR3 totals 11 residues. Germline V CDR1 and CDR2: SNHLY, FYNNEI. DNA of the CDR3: TGTGCCAGCAGACTAGCTCAGGGGGAGTACTTC. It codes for CASRLAQGEYF.